This T cell receptor (beta chain) was sequenced for a study of blood T cell repertoires in COVID-19. Assay: immunoSEQ multiplex PCR; the TCRdb copy retains only in-frame clones and omits some. The sample yields roughly 130,000 clones, roughly 80% seen once. The V and J ends lost 2 bases and 1 base, in that order; junction bases with no gene match: 0. The CDR3 is 14 residues long. Germline V gene data show CDR1 as MNHEY and CDR2 as SMNVEV (reference sequence). The specimen was peripheral blood. The sequence was collected from a woman in her 30s who had recovered from COVID-19. The genes are TRBV27 and TRBJ2-7; TRBD1 agrees at 9 bases. CDR3 DNA sequence: TGTGCCAGCAGTTTAGGGACAGGGTCCTACGAGCAGTACTTC. It is translated as CASSLGTGSYEQYF.